Below are 28 T cell receptor beta chains sequenced from a single sample in a study of T cell repertoires in aging, cancer and after chemotherapy. Peripheral blood genomic DNA, not sorted cells or RNA, was the template. A mixed TRB-A/B primer pool amplified rearranged TRB by multiplex touch-down PCR. TCRdb re-derived calls from the multiplex PCR reads in MiXCR, one entry per CDR3 protein. The profile shows 5,000 to 7,000 distinct CDR3 sequences, approximately 38% of them singletons. Sequencing used blood. The source is a human donor in good health.

The chain is built from TRBV12-3 or TRBV12-4 and TRBJ2-7; 7 positions agree with TRBD1. This CDR3 is built from 15 residues. V gave up 8 bases and J gave up 6 bases; unmatched junction bases: 16. The CDR3 is CASSRQGGAGREQYF. In DNA form, the CDR3 reads TGTGCCAGCTCCCGCCAAGGGGGCGCGGGTCGCGAGCAGTACTTC.

This clonotype has more than one count but fewer than ten. The gene calls are TRBV5-6 and TRBJ2-3; either TRBD1 or TRBD2 may fit D (6 bases each). Germline CDR1 SGHDT, CDR2 YYEEEE. V was cut by 0 bases and J by 6 bases, with 14 bases left in between. The CDR3 sequence is 15 residues long. The CDR3 loop reads CASSLVGGRRDTQYF. The CDR3 bases are TGTGCCAGCAGCTTGGTAGGGGGGAGGAGGGATACGCAGTATTTT.

The genes are TRBV19 and TRBJ2-3; weak D call: TRBD2 (7 bases). Germline CDR1 and CDR2: LNHDA and SQIVND (reference sequence). The CDR3 covers 17 residues. The V end was cut by 5 bases, the J end by 3 bases, with 21 bases between. The CDR3 DNA reads as TGTGCCAGTAGTGTGCCACTTGGACGGGGGGCGACAGATACGCAGTATTTT. The encoded protein is CASSVPLGRGATDTQYF.

The chain recombines TRBV4-2 with TRBJ2-7, with D maybe TRBD2 (6 bases). Trimming left V 0 bases short and J 3 bases short, with 12 bases between. Germline lookup yields CDR1 LGHNA and CDR2 YNFKEQ. The CDR3 runs 15 residues. This CDR3 reads CASSQDQEGYYEQYF. The CDR3 DNA reads as TGTGCCAGCAGCCAAGATCAGGAGGGCTACTACGAGCAGTACTTC.

J is TRBJ2-5 and V is TRBV12-3 or TRBV12-4; D might be TRBD1 (6 bases). V was pared by 6 bases and J by 8 bases, with 16 bases between. The CDR3 loop spans 13 amino acids. The CDR3 DNA sequence: TGTGCCAGCAGCCTAGGGGACATTGTCACCCAGTACTTC. This gives the protein CASSLGDIVTQYF.

The genes are TRBV6-5 and TRBJ1-4; 9 nucleotides agree with TRBD1. In germline, CDR1 is MNHEY, CDR2 SVGAGI. The CDR3 sequence is 20 residues long. V lost 9 bases and J lost 8; bases outside the gene matches: 28. The CDR3 DNA reads TGTGCCAGTAGCAAGAGAGAGAAGGGCTTAGCCGGGACAGGGATCGAAAAACTGTTTTTT. Translated: CASSKREKGLAGTGIEKLFF.

V gene TRBV19 combines with J gene TRBJ2-7; no clear D gene. The CDR3 extends over 13 amino acids. V was pared by 10 bases and J by 1 base, with 14 bases between. CDR1 and CDR2 (germline): LNHDA, SQIVND (reference sequence). CDR3 protein: CATLDLNSYEQYF. In nucleotides, the CDR3 is TGTGCCACCCTGGACCTGAATTCCTACGAGCAGTACTTC.

A few counts support this clonotype. The rearrangement joins TRBV6-5 to TRBJ1-2, with D hard to call. CDR3 length: 14 amino acids. Looked up from germline, CDR1 is MNHEY and CDR2 is SVGAGI. The V gene lost 8 bases and the J gene lost 6 bases, with 19 bases spanning the gap. CDR3: CASRKEGVGHGYTF. The CDR3 DNA is TGTGCCAGCCGTAAAGAGGGCGTTGGACATGGCTACACCTTC.

This clonotype was observed a handful of times. The chain links TRBV6-1 to TRBJ2-7; TRBD1 matches 8 bases. The CDR3 consists of 14 residues. The germline V gene encodes CDR1 MNHNS and CDR2 SASEGT. The CDR3 region has the DNA TGTGGGGTCAATTCGGACAGGGTCGCCTACGAGCAGTACTTC. It specifies CGVNSDRVAYEQYF.

The chain combines TRBV18 with TRBJ1-4; tentatively, D is TRBD1 (5 bases). Trimming pared 1 base from V and 7 bases from J, leaving 31 bases between. Germline loops: CDR1 KGHSH, CDR2 LQKENI. The CDR3 spans 21 residues. The CDR3 sequence: CASSPLPLRTTGPDGSEKLFF. The CDR3, as DNA: TGTGCCAGCTCACCACTACCCCTAAGGACTACAGGCCCCGATGGGAGTGAAAAACTGTTTTTT.

This clonotype occurred a few times. This chain joins TRBV27 and TRBJ1-2; D is undetermined. This CDR3 contains 12 residues. Germline values: CDR1 MNHEY, CDR2 SMNVEV (reference sequence). V was shortened by 6 bases and J by 7 bases, with 12 bases between the two germline ends. The CDR3 DNA reads TGTGCCAGCAGCCCCCGTATGGGTGGCTACACCTTC. It encodes CASSPRMGGYTF.

In the case of this clonotype: One end of the junction varies from germline; a read error may be responsible. The chain carries TRBV24-1 and TRBJ2-3; 7 positions match TRBD2. The V gene's germline CDR1 is KGHDR and CDR2 SFDVKD. The CDR3 spans 13 residues. CDR3 DNA sequence: TGTGCCTCCAGGGAGGGGAGCACAGATACGCAGTATTTT. This translates into CASREGSTDTQYF.

The chain recombines TRBV6-2 or TRBV6-3 with TRBJ1-2, with unresolved D. V lost 6 bases, J lost 0 bases, and 11 bases lay in between. Germline V gene sequence: CDR1 MNHEY, CDR2 SVGEGT. The CDR3 runs 14 residues. In DNA, the CDR3 is TGTGCCAGCAGCAACTCGGGGACTAACTATGGCTACACCTTC. This translates into CASSNSGTNYGYTF.

This clonotype was counted between two and nine times. The J gene is TRBJ2-5, the V gene TRBV11-1; 10 nucleotides line up with TRBD2. The CDR3 spans 20 residues. V lost 5 bases to trimming and J lost 0 bases; unmatched junction nucleotides: 18. Germline lookup yields CDR1 SGHAT and CDR2 FQDESV (reference sequence). CDR3 residues: CASSPSRLSGGGGYQETQYF. The CDR3 coding sequence is TGTGCCAGCAGCCCATCCCGCTTGAGCGGGGGGGGGGGGTACCAAGAGACCCAGTACTTC.

The gene calls are TRBV5-6 and TRBJ1-5; D not certain. The ends were cut back, 1 base at V and 1 base at J, with 12 bases in the middle. The germline V gene has CDR1 SGHDT and CDR2 YYEEEE. The CDR3 covers 16 residues. The CDR3 nucleotides are TGTGCCAGCAGCTTGTGGGCTTGGGAGAGCAATCAGCCCCAGCATTTT. This sequence encodes CASSLWAWESNQPQHF. Full variable domain (rest looked up from reference TRBV5-6 and TRBJ1-5): DAGVTQSPTHLIKTRGQQVTLRCSPKSGHDTVSWYQQALGQGPQFIFQYYEEEERQRGNFPDRFSGHQFPNYSSELNVNALLLGDSALYLCASSLWAWESNQPQHFGDGTRLSIL.

The rearrangement uses TRBV12-3 or TRBV12-4 and TRBJ1-4, with 7 bases that match TRBD1. The CDR3 length is 19 residues. The junction had 21 bases not matched to a gene; V was cut back by 6 bases and J by 5 bases. The CDR3 spells CASSTLPRDSRLANEKLFF. The CDR3 DNA reads as TGTGCCAGCAGCACACTCCCCCGGGACAGTCGACTGGCCAATGAAAAACTGTTTTTT.

The sample holds a few counts of this clonotype. The limits of the CDR3 on the DNA are not certain, so only TCRdb's listed CDR3 is given. The V gene is TRBV6-2 or TRBV6-3, the J gene TRBJ2-7; no DNA check was done on the table's D call, TRBD2. Germline V gene data show CDR1 as MNHEY and CDR2 as SVGEGT. Ends included, the CDR3 has 14 residues. The CDR3 sequence: CASSYFGPPYEQYF.

V gene TRBV6-5 combines with J gene TRBJ1-1; maybe TRBD1 (6 bases). Per germline, CDR1 MNHEY and CDR2 SVGAGI. This CDR3 contains 14 residues. The V end was cut by 8 bases, the J end by 1 base, with 14 bases between. The CDR3 nucleotides are TGTGCCAGCGGGGACAAGCCTGAGAACACTGAAGCTTTCTTT. This encodes CASGDKPENTEAFF.

There are a few counts of this clonotype. CDR3 region: CASSPNGDRVLETQYF. CDR3 nucleotide sequence: TGTGCCAGCTCACCCAATGGGGACAGGGTGTTGGAGACCCAGTACTTC. The chain couples TRBV18 to TRBJ2-5; 9 nucleotides agree with TRBD1. This CDR3 is 16 amino acids long. V lost 3 bases and J lost 5; bases outside the gene matches: 10. Germline V gives CDR1 KGHSH, CDR2 LQKENI.

This clonotype was observed a handful of times. The chain couples TRBV6-5 to TRBJ2-7; TRBD1 matches at 8 bases. Germline V lookup: CDR1 MNHEY, CDR2 SVGAGI. The CDR3 has 12 residues. V trimming: 8 bases; J trimming: 7 bases; junction bases outside the gene matches: 7. The CDR3 DNA sequence: TGTGCCAGCGGGAGACAGGGGCGGGAGCAGTACTTC. This translates into CASGRQGREQYF.

The V and J genes are TRBV6-5 and TRBJ2-1; TRBD2 matches 8 bases. Germline lookup yields CDR1 MNHEY and CDR2 SVGAGI. V shed 3 bases, J shed 5 bases, and the junction held 9 bases outside the gene matches. The CDR3 loop spans 16 amino acids. The DNA for the CDR3 is TGTGCCAGCAGTTATCAAGGACTAGCAGCGAACAATGAGCAGTTCTTC. Translating gives CASSYQGLAANNEQFF.

This clonotype showed up just a few times. This rearrangement joins TRBV5-4 to TRBJ2-1; 7 nucleotides line up with TRBD1. The junction had 6 bases not matched to a gene; V was cut back by 6 bases and J by 3 bases. The germline V gene encodes CDR1 SGHNT and CDR2 YYREEE (reference sequence). The length of the CDR3 is 14 residues. The CDR3 bases are TGTGCCAGCACCCGGACAGGAAACTACAATGAGCAGTTCTTC. It encodes CASTRTGNYNEQFF.

This clonotype turned up a few times. CDR3 protein: CASSPTGGGNGYTF. The CDR3 nucleotides read TGTGCCAGCAGTCCTACAGGGGGTGGTAATGGCTACACCTTC. The chain employs TRBV12-3 or TRBV12-4 and TRBJ1-2, with TRBD1 matching 8 bases. The CDR3 contains 14 residues. Germline trimming cut 5 bases from V and 6 bases from J; bases unmatched to any gene: 8.

This clonotype was detected only a few times. The genes are TRBV30 and TRBJ2-7; D uncertain. V dropped 2 bases and J dropped 2 bases, with 7 bases sitting between them. Germline V gives CDR1 GTSNPN, CDR2 SVGIG (reference sequence). The CDR3 runs to 12 residues. In DNA form, the CDR3 reads TGTGCCTGGAGTCGTGGGGCCTACGAGCAGTACTTC. Encoded protein: CAWSRGAYEQYF.

This clonotype has just a few counts. The genes are TRBV30 and TRBJ1-1, with D uncertain. The CDR3 covers 13 residues. Germline loops: CDR1 GTSNPN, CDR2 SVGIG (reference sequence). V was cut by 0 bases and J by 2 bases, with 7 bases left in between. The CDR3 region is CAWSVLTNTEAFF. The CDR3 bases are TGTGCCTGGAGTGTATTAACTAACACTGAAGCTTTCTTT. Supplemented by reference TRBV30 and TRBJ1-1, the full variable domain reads SQTIHQWPATLVQPVGSPLSLECTVEGTSNPNLYWYRQAAGRGLQLLFYSVGIGQISSEVPQNLSASRPQDRQFILSSKKLLLSDSGFYLCAWSVLTNTEAFFGQGTRLTVV.

Written as DNA, the CDR3 is TGTGCCAGCAGTTTAATGCCGGGACTAGCGTCGCACGAGCAGTACTTC. Protein: CASSLMPGLASHEQYF. The chain is built from TRBV27 and TRBJ2-7; 10 bases map to TRBD2. Trimming at V came to 2 bases and at J to 5 bases, leaving 9 bases not matched to a gene. There are 16 residues in the CDR3. The V gene's germline CDR1 is MNHEY and CDR2 SMNVEV (reference sequence).

This chain joins TRBV6-5 and TRBJ2-1, with TRBD2 identical over 9 bases. The CDR3 is 13 residues long. Germline CDR1 is MNHEY and CDR2 is SVGAGI. V lost 0 bases to trimming and J lost 15 bases; unmatched junction nucleotides: 6. DNA of the CDR3: TGTGCCAGCAGTTACTCTCGGACTAGCGTACTGTTCTTC. As protein: CASSYSRTSVLFF.

This clonotype has only a few counts. This chain links TRBV5-5 with TRBJ1-2, with 9 bases that match TRBD1. After removal of 2 bases from V and 8 bases from J, the junction contained 7 bases not matched to a gene. CDR1 SGHKS and CDR2 YYEKEE come from the germline V gene (reference sequence). This CDR3 comprises 14 residues. CDR3 protein: CASSLGQGTGGYTF. The CDR3 DNA reads TGTGCCAGCAGCTTAGGACAGGGGACGGGGGGCTACACCTTC.